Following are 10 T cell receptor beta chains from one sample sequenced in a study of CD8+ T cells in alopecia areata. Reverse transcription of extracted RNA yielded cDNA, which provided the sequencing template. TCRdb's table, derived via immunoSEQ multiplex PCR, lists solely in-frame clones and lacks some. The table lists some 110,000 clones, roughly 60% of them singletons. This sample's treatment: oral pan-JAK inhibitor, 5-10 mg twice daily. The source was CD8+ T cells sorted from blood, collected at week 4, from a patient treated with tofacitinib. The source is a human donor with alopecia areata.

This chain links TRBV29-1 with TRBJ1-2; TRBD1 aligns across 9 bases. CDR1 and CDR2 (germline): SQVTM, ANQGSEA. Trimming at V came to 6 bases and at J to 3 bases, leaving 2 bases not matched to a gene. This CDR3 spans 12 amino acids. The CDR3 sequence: CSVGDRDYGYTF. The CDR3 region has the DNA TGCAGCGTCGGGGACAGGGACTATGGCTACACCTTC. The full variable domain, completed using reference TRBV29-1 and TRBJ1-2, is SAVISQKPSRDICQRGTSLTIQCQVDSQVTMMFWYRQQPGQSLTLIATANQGSEATYESGFVIDKFPISRPNLTFSTLTVSNMSPEDSSIYLCSVGDRDYGYTFGSGTRLTVV.

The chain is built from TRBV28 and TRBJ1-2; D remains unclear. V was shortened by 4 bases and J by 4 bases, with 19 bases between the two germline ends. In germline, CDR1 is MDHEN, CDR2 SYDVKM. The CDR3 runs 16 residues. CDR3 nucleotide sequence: TGTGCCAGCAGTTCCGTCGAACTCCTCTCGGGCTATGGCTACACCTTC. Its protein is CASSSVELLSGYGYTF.

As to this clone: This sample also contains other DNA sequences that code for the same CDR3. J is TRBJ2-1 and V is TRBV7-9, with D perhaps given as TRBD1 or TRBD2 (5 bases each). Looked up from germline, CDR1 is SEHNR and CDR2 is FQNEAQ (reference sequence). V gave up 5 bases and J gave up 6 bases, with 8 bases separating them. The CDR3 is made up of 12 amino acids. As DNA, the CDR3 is TGTGCCAGCAGCCCCGGGACCAATGAGCAGTTCTTC. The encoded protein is CASSPGTNEQFF. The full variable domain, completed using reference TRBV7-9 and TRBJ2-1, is DTGVSQNPRHKITKRGQNVTFRCDPISEHNRLYWYRQTLGQGPEFLTYFQNEAQLEKSRLLSDRFSAERPKGSFSTLEIQRTEQGDSAMYLCASSPGTNEQFFGPGTRLTVL.

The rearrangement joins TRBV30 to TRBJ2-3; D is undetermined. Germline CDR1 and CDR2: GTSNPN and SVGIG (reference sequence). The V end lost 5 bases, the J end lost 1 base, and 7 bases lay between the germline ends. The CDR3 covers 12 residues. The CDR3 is CAWSFGTDTQYF. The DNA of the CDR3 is TGTGCCTGGTCTTTCGGCACAGATACGCAGTATTTT.

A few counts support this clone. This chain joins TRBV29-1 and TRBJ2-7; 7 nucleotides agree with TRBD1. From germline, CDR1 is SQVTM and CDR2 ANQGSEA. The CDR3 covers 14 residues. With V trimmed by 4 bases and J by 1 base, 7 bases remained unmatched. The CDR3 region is CSVAGTEGSYEQYF. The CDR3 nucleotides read TGCAGCGTTGCGGGGACAGAAGGGTCCTACGAGCAGTACTTC.

CDR3: CSVFATANTEAFF. CDR3 nucleotides: TGCAGCGTTTTCGCGACAGCGAACACTGAAGCTTTCTTT. This sequence joins TRBV29-1 and TRBJ1-1, with D perhaps TRBD1 (5 bases). The CDR3 contains 13 residues. Trimming pared 5 bases from V and 1 base from J, leaving 11 bases between. CDR1 is SQVTM, CDR2 ANQGSEA, per germline.

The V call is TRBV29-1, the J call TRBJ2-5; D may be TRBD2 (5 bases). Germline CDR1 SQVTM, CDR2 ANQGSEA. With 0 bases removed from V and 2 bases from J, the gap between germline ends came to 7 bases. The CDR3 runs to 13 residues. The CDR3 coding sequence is TGCAGCGTTGAAGATGGGGAGCAAGAGACCCAGTACTTC. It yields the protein CSVEDGEQETQYF.

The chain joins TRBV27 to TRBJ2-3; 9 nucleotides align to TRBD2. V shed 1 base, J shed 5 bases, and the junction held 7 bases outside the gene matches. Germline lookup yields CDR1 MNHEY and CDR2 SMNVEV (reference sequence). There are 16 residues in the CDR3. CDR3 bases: TGTGCCAGCAGTTTATTAGCGGGGGACTTCAAAGATACGCAGTATTTT. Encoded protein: CASSLLAGDFKDTQYF.

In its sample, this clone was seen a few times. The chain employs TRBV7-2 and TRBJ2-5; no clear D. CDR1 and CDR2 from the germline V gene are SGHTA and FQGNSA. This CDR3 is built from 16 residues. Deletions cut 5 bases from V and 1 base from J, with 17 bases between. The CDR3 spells CASSESRRNTQETQYF. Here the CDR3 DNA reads TGTGCCAGCAGCGAAAGTCGGCGGAATACCCAAGAGACCCAGTACTTC.

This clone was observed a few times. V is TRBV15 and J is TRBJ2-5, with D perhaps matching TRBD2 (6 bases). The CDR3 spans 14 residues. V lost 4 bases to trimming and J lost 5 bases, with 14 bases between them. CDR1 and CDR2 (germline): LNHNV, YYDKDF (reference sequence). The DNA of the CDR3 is TGTGCCACCAGCACCCCGAGCGGGCAGGAGACCCAGTACTTC. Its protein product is CATSTPSGQETQYF.